The 21 T cell receptor beta chains presented below share a single source sample, sequenced in a study of identical twins. Each CDR3 protein gets one entry after TCRdb re-called the 5' RACE reads with MiXCR. Of around 690,000 distinct CDR3 sequences in the sample, around 20% were seen once. Another study also made use of these data, one on T cells expressing NK-cell markers.

Sequencing input: PBMCs. These receptors came from a woman between 18 and 29 years old in good health.

This clonotype was counted many times. CDR3 sequence (DNA): TGTGCCAGCAGCTCTCGTTACAATGAGCAGTTCTTC. Its protein product is CASSSRYNEQFF. The chain joins TRBV6-2 or TRBV6-3 to TRBJ2-1, with D unresolved. V was shortened by 6 bases and J by 4 bases, with 7 bases between the two germline ends. This CDR3 has 12 residues. Germline assignment: CDR1 MNHEY and CDR2 SVGEGT.

The chain carries TRBV29-1 and TRBJ2-5; possible D gene TRBD1, 5 bases. Germline assignment: CDR1 SQVTM and CDR2 ANQGSEA. The CDR3 length is 14 residues. V was shortened by 5 bases and J by 2 bases, with 15 bases between the two germline ends. Here the CDR3 DNA reads TGCAGCGTTTTGCCTGGACACCTGCAAGAGACCCAGTACTTC. Its protein product is CSVLPGHLQETQYF.

The chain recombines TRBV5-1 with TRBJ2-1, with D tentatively TRBD2 (5 bases). Germline values: CDR1 SGHRS, CDR2 YFSETQ. Trimming cost V 5 bases and J 3 bases, with 9 bases left between them. The CDR3 runs 13 residues. CDR3 sequence (DNA): TGCGCCAGCAGTCGAGGGAACTACAATGAGCAGTTCTTC. The encoded protein is CASSRGNYNEQFF. Using reference TRBV5-1 and TRBJ2-1 for the parts outside the CDR3, the full variable domain is KAGVTQTPRYLIKTRGQQVTLSCSPISGHRSVSWYQQTPGQGLQFLFEYFSETQRNKGNFPGRFSGRQFSNSRSEMNVSTLELGDSALYLCASSRGNYNEQFFGPGTRLTVL.

The chain carries TRBV7-2 and TRBJ2-7, with D possibly being TRBD1 or TRBD2 (5 bases each). Germline-derived CDR1 and CDR2 are SGHTA and FQGNSA. The CDR3 runs 15 residues. Trimming took 2 bases from V and 6 from J, leaving 17 bases between them. The CDR3 spells CASSLSARGAIEQYF. CDR3 in DNA: TGTGCCAGCAGCTTATCGGCGAGGGGCGCTATCGAGCAGTACTTC.

Only a few counts were recorded for this clonotype. The chain is built from TRBV24-1 and TRBJ2-1; D not certain. In germline, CDR1 is KGHDR, CDR2 SFDVKD. This CDR3 has 15 amino acids. With 3 bases removed from V and 8 bases from J, the gap between germline ends came to 16 bases. The DNA of the CDR3 is TGTGCCACCAGTGATGGCATTCGGAGTCGGGATGAGCAGTTCTTC. It yields the protein CATSDGIRSRDEQFF.

The V call is TRBV10-1, the J call TRBJ2-3; TRBD2 is a possible D gene (5 bases). Germline V gene lookup returns CDR1 WNHNN and CDR2 SYGVQD (reference sequence). The CDR3 sequence is 13 residues long. V was shortened by 7 bases and J by 0 bases, with 8 bases between the two germline ends. The CDR3 DNA reads TGCGCCAGCAACGGGATCAGCACAGATACGCAGTATTTT. Translation gives CASNGISTDTQYF.

This clonotype was counted ten times or more. This chain uses TRBV7-9 with TRBJ2-3; weak D call: TRBD2 (6 bases). This CDR3 is 15 amino acids long. The V gene lost 1 base and the J gene lost 6 bases, with 14 bases spanning the gap. Per the germline V gene, CDR1 is SEHNR and CDR2 is FQNEAQ (reference sequence). CDR3 sequence reads: CASSLDGGMRDTQYF. The DNA for the CDR3 is TGTGCCAGCAGCTTAGACGGGGGTATGAGGGATACGCAGTATTTT.

The sample holds many counts of this clonotype. This chain uses TRBV6-5 with TRBJ1-1, with no clear D. The V end was cut by 4 bases, the J end by 6 bases, with 15 bases between. Germline V gene lookup returns CDR1 MNHEY and CDR2 SVGAGI. This CDR3 contains 14 residues. The CDR3, as DNA: TGTGCCAGCAGTTTAGGGTTCGTCGGCGCTGAAGCTTTCTTT. Its translation is CASSLGFVGAEAFF.

The V and J genes are TRBV5-1 and TRBJ2-1; D not resolved. Germline CDR1 and CDR2: SGHRS and YFSETQ. Trimming cost V 1 base and J 5 bases, with 7 bases left between them. The CDR3 spans 13 residues. CDR3 protein: CASSLWIHNEQFF. The CDR3 region has the DNA TGCGCCAGCAGCTTGTGGATTCACAATGAGCAGTTCTTC.

The rearrangement uses TRBV2 and TRBJ2-3; D gene ambiguous. The CDR3 has 12 residues. The germline V and J ends were trimmed by 4 bases and 6 bases, with 8 bases remaining between them. Per the germline V gene, CDR1 is SNHLY and CDR2 is FYNNEI. DNA for the CDR3: TGTGCCAGCAGTGGGGTGGCGGATACGCAGTATTTT. Translating it yields CASSGVADTQYF.

This clonotype occurred a few times. J is TRBJ2-3 and V is TRBV3-1; 7 bases fit TRBD2. In germline, CDR1 is LGHDT, CDR2 YNNKEL (reference sequence). Trimming removed 1 base from V and 9 bases from J; junction bases left unmatched: 10. CDR3 length equals 15 residues. This chain's CDR3 is CASSQAAGEFYTQYF. The DNA for the CDR3 is TGTGCCAGCAGCCAAGCGGCGGGAGAGTTCTACACGCAGTATTTT.

CDR3 sequence (DNA): TGTGCCAGCAGCCTTCGACAGTCCCCAAGTTTCTACAATGAGCAGTTCTTC. Translating gives CASSLRQSPSFYNEQFF. V and J are TRBV14 and TRBJ2-1; TRBD1 might be the D (5 bases). Germline CDR1 reads SGHDN; CDR2 reads FVKESK. Trimming left V 4 bases short and J 3 bases short, with 19 bases between. This CDR3 is built from 17 residues.

This clonotype was seen ten or more times. The genes are TRBV9 and TRBJ2-7, with 7 nucleotides matching TRBD1. V gave up 4 bases and J gave up 0 bases; unmatched junction bases: 7. Germline CDR1 reads SGDLS; CDR2 reads YYNGEE. CDR3 length: 15 residues. CDR3 protein: CASSQGVPSSYEQYF. CDR3 in DNA: TGTGCCAGCAGCCAGGGGGTTCCTAGCTCCTACGAGCAGTACTTC.

The V and J genes are TRBV6-1 and TRBJ2-7; 7 bases map to TRBD2. CDR3 length: 14 residues. Trimming cost V 4 bases and J 7 bases; bases outside gene matches: 10. Germline CDR1 and CDR2: MNHNS and SASEGT. The chain's CDR3 is CASSGGLRLREQYF. DNA for the CDR3: TGTGCCAGCAGTGGGGGACTACGCCTCCGGGAGCAGTACTTC.

There are many counts of this clonotype. This chain links TRBV5-1 with TRBJ1-4, with D possibly matching TRBD1 (5 bases). Germline V gene data show CDR1 as SGHRS and CDR2 as YFSETQ. The V gene lost 4 bases and the J gene lost 3 bases, with 13 bases spanning the gap. The CDR3 length is 15 residues. The CDR3: CASSPFGGANEKLFF. In DNA form, the CDR3 reads TGCGCCAGCAGCCCGTTCGGGGGGGCTAATGAAAAACTGTTTTTT.

The chain links TRBV20-1 to TRBJ2-5; 10 positions agree with TRBD1. The germline gives CDR1 DFQATT, CDR2 SNEGSKA (reference sequence). V shed 6 bases, J shed 2 bases, and the junction held 6 bases outside the gene matches. This CDR3 has 14 residues. The CDR3 DNA follows: TGCAGTGCGGCTGGGACAGGGGATCAAGAGACCCAGTACTTC. Translation gives CSAAGTGDQETQYF.

This clonotype was counted only a few times. This chain connects TRBV5-6 to TRBJ2-7; the D is unclear. The CDR3 length is 11 residues. CDR1 SGHDT and CDR2 YYEEEE come from the germline V gene. V was shortened by 2 bases and J by 5 bases, with 5 bases between the two germline ends. CDR3 in DNA: TGTGCCAGCAGCTTTCACCACGAGCAGTACTTC. The encoded protein is CASSFHHEQYF. Complete variable domain (other parts from reference TRBV5-6 and TRBJ2-7): DAGVTQSPTHLIKTRGQQVTLRCSPKSGHDTVSWYQQALGQGPQFIFQYYEEEERQRGNFPDRFSGHQFPNYSSELNVNALLLGDSALYLCASSFHHEQYFGPGTRLTVT.

This rearrangement joins TRBV6-2 or TRBV6-3 to TRBJ2-7; D uncertain. Germline values: CDR1 MNHEY, CDR2 SVGEGT. There are 15 residues in the CDR3. V was clipped by 4 bases and J by 5 bases, with 18 bases between them. CDR3 DNA: TGTGCCAGCAGTTCCCCCCAGTTTGGGCCGAACGAGCAGTACTTC. Its translation is CASSSPQFGPNEQYF.

The chain uses TRBV4-1 and TRBJ1-3; no clear D gene. The V gene's germline CDR1 is MGHRA and CDR2 YSYEKL. The CDR3 is made up of 17 amino acids. V was trimmed by 2 bases and J by 0 bases, leaving 14 bases between them. Here the CDR3 reads CASSQRSGKLSGNTIYF. The CDR3 DNA sequence: TGCGCCAGCAGCCAACGGTCCGGGAAACTCTCTGGAAACACCATATATTTT.

Regarding this clonotype: A much larger clone lies one base from this, so it may be a read error. This likely comes from a read error, as the CDR3 has no conserved phenylalanine or tryptophan at its end. The chain combines TRBV12-3 or TRBV12-4 with TRBJ2-5, with a tentative D call TRBD1 (6 bases). The CDR3 spans 14 residues. Between the trimmed V and J ends, which lost 2 bases and 4 bases, there was a span of 11 bases. CDR3 region: CASSLSGGRETQYL. DNA for the CDR3: TGTGCCAGCAGTTTATCTGGGGGCCGAGAGACCCAGTACCTC.

There are a few counts of this clonotype. V is TRBV5-5 and J is TRBJ2-6; the D gene is possibly TRBD2 (6 bases). V was clipped by 0 bases and J by 0 bases, with 13 bases between them. Germline V CDR1 and CDR2: SGHKS, YYEKEE (reference sequence). The length of the CDR3 is 18 residues. The CDR3 nucleotides read TGTGCCAGCAGCTTGGTAGGGGCGGGATCCTCTGGGGCCAACGTCCTGACTTTC. It codes for CASSLVGAGSSGANVLTF. Variable domain in full (rest from reference TRBV5-5 and TRBJ2-6): DAGVTQSPTHLIKTRGQQVTLRCSPISGHKSVSWYQQVLGQGPQFIFQYYEKEERGRGNFPDRFSARQFPNYSSELNVNALLLGDSALYLCASSLVGAGSSGANVLTFGAGSRLTVL.